A single sample gave rise to the 6 T cell receptor beta chains below, sequenced in a study of blood T cell repertoires in COVID-19 (dated by TCRdb to 2020 to 2021). The library was produced with the immunoSEQ multiplex PCR assay. TCRdb mirrors the immuneACCESS table, restricted to in-frame sequences. Some clones are absent from its copies; in checked studies, under half trace to an unresolved V gene, and the reason for the others is unknown. This sample is represented by about 240,000 clones; around 87% of them were singletons. The ten largest clones capture just over 7% of the sample. Material for sequencing was peripheral blood. The receptors come from a man aged 60-69 years who had recovered from COVID-19.

The chain recombines TRBV10-1 with TRBJ1-4; D is uncertain. Trimming removed 0 bases from V and 6 bases from J, with 5 bases in between. The CDR3 contains 13 residues. Germline V CDR1 and CDR2: WNHNN, SYGVQD (reference sequence). The CDR3 here is CASSESVDEKLFF. The CDR3, as DNA: TGCGCCAGCAGTGAGTCCGTTGATGAAAAACTGTTTTTT.

The rearrangement uses TRBV28 and TRBJ1-4; maybe TRBD1 (6 bases). V was clipped by 5 bases and J by 10 bases, with 20 bases between them. The germline V gene encodes CDR1 MDHEN and CDR2 SYDVKM. There are 15 residues in the CDR3. CDR3 nucleotide sequence: TGTGCCAGCAGTCCGGACAGTGGATCAGTGGGAAAACTGTTTTTT. It translates to CASSPDSGSVGKLFF. Full variable domain (rest looked up from reference TRBV28 and TRBJ1-4): DVKVTQSSRYLVKRTGEKVFLECVQDMDHENMFWYRQDPGLGLRLIYFSYDVKMKEKGDIPEGYSVSREKKERFSLILESASTNQTSMYLCASSPDSGSVGKLFFGSGTQLSVL.

This rearrangement joins TRBV5-1 to TRBJ2-3, with 16 bases identical to TRBD2. CDR1 and CDR2 (germline): SGHRS, YFSETQ. The CDR3 is 19 residues long. With 3 bases clipped from V and 0 bases from J, the junction kept 7 bases outside the gene matches. CDR3 DNA sequence: TGCGCCAGCAGCTCGGGACTAGCGGGGGGGCCGGAGAGCACAGATACGCAGTATTTT. Translating it yields CASSSGLAGGPESTDTQYF.

The V call is TRBV5-1, the J call TRBJ2-5; 7 positions match TRBD1. Germline CDR1 and CDR2: SGHRS and YFSETQ. The CDR3 runs 15 residues. The V gene end was trimmed by 4 bases and the J gene end by 2 bases; junction bases not matched to a gene: 8. The CDR3 region has the DNA TGCGCCAGCAGCACGTTACAGGGGAAACAAGAGACCCAGTACTTC. It encodes CASSTLQGKQETQYF.

This clone was detected only a few times. The chain carries TRBV19 and TRBJ1-3; unclear D gene. From germline, CDR1 is LNHDA and CDR2 SQIVND (reference sequence). Trimming removed 5 bases from V and 4 bases from J, with 3 bases in between. CDR3 length equals 11 residues. The CDR3: CASSGGNTIYF. In nucleotides, the CDR3 is TGTGCCAGTAGTGGCGGAAACACCATATATTTT.

CDR3 in amino acids: CASSLERQRGYTF. CDR3 nucleotide sequence: TGCGCCAGCAGCTTGGAACGGCAGAGGGGCTACACCTTC. The chain joins TRBV5-1 to TRBJ1-2; D gene ambiguous. This CDR3 has 13 amino acids. The ends were cut back, 0 bases at V and 8 bases at J, with 11 bases in the middle. Germline V gives CDR1 SGHRS, CDR2 YFSETQ.